The present TCR beta chain was sequenced within a study of T-cell memory formation after mild COVID-19. Study observations and caveats: Day 15 to 85 contractors were CD4/CD8 balanced; later expanders leaned CD4+. That cross-reactive memory joined was suggested by some responding clones appearing in pre-infection memory. Still unconfirmed is whether the second-wave clones peaking on day 37 recognized SARS-CoV-2.

This clonotype was found a few times. Its matching antigen is unknown. CDR3 length: 16 residues. V shed 6 bases and J 4 bases; nucleotides not matched to a gene: 11. CDR1 is MNHEY, CDR2 SVGAGI, per germline. The TCR alpha and TCR beta cDNA libraries, bearing sample barcodes and UMIs, were generated by 5'RACE using constant-segment primers. A single record per CDR3 protein comes from TCRdb applying MiXCR to the 5' RACE reads. The sample lists 470,000 or so distinct CDR3 sequences; roughly 18% were seen once. The TCR was taken from a man in his late teens or twenties who had mild COVID-19 (a few samples of this study predate the infection). Cell type and time point are not known. V is TRBV6-5 and J is TRBJ2-3, with 9 bases fitting TRBD2. Sequencing input: PBMCs or a T cell subset sorted from them (not recorded which). CDR3 in amino acids: CASRPRRLAVSDTQYF. CDR3 DNA sequence: TGTGCCAGCAGACCCAGAAGACTAGCGGTATCAGATACGCAGTATTTT.